This TCR beta chain was documented in a study of T-cell reconstitution after alpha-beta-depleted transplantation in children. Library preparation (for TCRbeta) was performed with unique molecular identifiers. TCRdb redid the calling of the PCR reads with MiXCR, one entry per CDR3 protein. The sample holds a few hundred thousand distinct CDR3 sequences, 20% to 30% seen once. Losses at the gene ends were 4 bases for V and 7 bases for J; bases not matched to a gene: 8. CDR1 is SGHRS, CDR2 YFSETQ, per germline. The CDR3 extends over 15 amino acids. In this sample, this clonotype turned up a few times. The TCR sequence derives from a boy younger than two with Wiskott-Aldrich syndrome, due to receive a stem cell transplant. This chain joins TRBV5-1 and TRBJ2-1, with 10 bases fitting TRBD2. The specimen was PBMCs, collected before TCRalphabeta/CD19-depleted stem cell transplant. CDR3 bases: TGCGCCAGCAGCCTCGGGACTAGCGTGGCGAATGAGCAGTTCTTC. This sequence encodes CASSLGTSVANEQFF.